One sample yielded the 4 T cell receptor beta chains listed below, sequenced in a study of spatial heterogeneity in lung cancer. TCRdb reprocessed the 5' RACE reads via MiXCR and lists one record per CDR3 protein. The table has roughly 75,000 distinct CDR3 sequences, about an eighth seen once. Documented time point: sample taken at primary tumor resection. Sequencing of whole RNA from tumor, nontumor lung or frozen PBMC involved no sorting. The starting material was PBMCs, obtained at surgery. These receptors came from a male donor with early-stage non-small cell lung cancer.

The chain couples TRBV23-1 to TRBJ2-7, with D uncertain. TRBV23-1 is an ORF, with its function uncertain. V lost 7 bases and J 8 bases, leaving 9 bases between the germline ends. The CDR3 is made up of 10 amino acids. The CDR3 coding sequence is TGCGCCAGCACTCGGGCCAAGCAGTACTTC. Its protein product is CASTRAKQYF.

A few counts support this clonotype. The V gene is TRBV5-1, the J gene TRBJ1-1; unclear D gene. V was pared by 4 bases and J by 7 bases, with 14 bases between. The CDR3 is made up of 13 amino acids. Germline V CDR1 and CDR2: SGHRS, YFSETQ. As DNA, the CDR3 is TGCGCCAGCAGCCTTAGTGCCCCAGATGAAGCTTTCTTT. Amino acid sequence: CASSLSAPDEAFF.

The chain employs TRBV27 and TRBJ2-7; no reliable D call. The length of the CDR3 is 14 residues. Trimming removed 5 bases at V and 5 bases at J, with 16 bases between. In germline, CDR1 is MNHEY, CDR2 SMNVEV (reference sequence). The CDR3 DNA reads TGTGCCAGCAGTCTAAGTGACAATCTCCACGAGCAGTACTTC. Translation: CASSLSDNLHEQYF.

This clonotype was detected ten times or more. This chain uses TRBV5-1 with TRBJ2-7, with D possibly TRBD2 on 5 matching bases. Germline V gene data show CDR1 as SGHRS and CDR2 as YFSETQ. The length of the CDR3 is 13 residues. V was clipped by 2 bases and J by 3 bases, with 9 bases between them. CDR3 sequence reads: CASSFQRDYEQYF. CDR3 in DNA: TGCGCCAGCAGCTTCCAGAGGGACTACGAGCAGTACTTC.